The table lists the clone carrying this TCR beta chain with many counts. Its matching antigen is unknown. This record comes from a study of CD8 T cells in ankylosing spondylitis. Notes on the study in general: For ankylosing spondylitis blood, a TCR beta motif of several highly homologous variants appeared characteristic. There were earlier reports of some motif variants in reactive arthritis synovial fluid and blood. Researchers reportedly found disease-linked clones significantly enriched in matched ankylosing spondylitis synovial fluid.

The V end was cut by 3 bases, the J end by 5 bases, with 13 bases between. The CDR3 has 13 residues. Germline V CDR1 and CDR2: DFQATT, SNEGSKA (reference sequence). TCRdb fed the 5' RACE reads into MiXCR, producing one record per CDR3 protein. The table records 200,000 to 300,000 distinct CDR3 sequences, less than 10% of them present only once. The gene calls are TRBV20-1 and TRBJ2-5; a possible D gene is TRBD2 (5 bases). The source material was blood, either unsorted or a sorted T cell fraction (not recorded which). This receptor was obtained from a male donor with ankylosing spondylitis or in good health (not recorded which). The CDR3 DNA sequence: TGCAGTGCTAGTCGGGGAGCTTGGGAGACCCAGTACTTC. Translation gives CSASRGAWETQYF.